This T cell receptor (beta chain) was retrieved from a study of a mutant IDH1 vaccine in newly diagnosed glioma. About the research overall: Beforehand, treatment had been radiotherapy, temozolomide, or both; the majority received both. Overall study results and limits: It seemed that pseudoprogression was not linked to changes in the top peripheral T cell clonotypes. The occurrence of vaccine-induced immune responses was seen in more than 85% of patients.

This CDR3 spans 19 amino acids. The ends lost 6 bases at V and 0 bases at J; junction bases unmatched: 13. Germline V gives CDR1 SEHNR, CDR2 FQNEAQ (reference sequence). Note on this clone: What it binds is not known.

Generated by immunoSEQ multiplex PCR, the TCRdb table keeps only in-frame clones and is missing some. Of 60,000 to 70,000 clones in the sample, about four fifths are singletons; the top ten hold under 4.5%. Time point noted: week 47, end of study. Every vaccine dose comprised 300 ug of mutant IDH1 20-mer peptide plus topical imiquimod. Each tumor in the donors was a new WHO grade 3 or 4 astrocytoma, IDH1-mutant and ATRX-lost. This chain links TRBV7-9 with TRBJ2-2; 10 bases match TRBD2. This clonotype was sampled from a man aged 25-45 years with glioma. The source was PBMCs, collected from a glioma patient whose treatment included an IDH1 peptide vaccine. The CDR3 loop reads CASREAASGGPSNTGELFF. Here the CDR3 DNA reads TGTGCCAGCAGGGAGGCGGCTAGCGGGGGCCCGTCGAACACCGGGGAGCTGTTTTTT.